Below are 17 T cell receptor beta chains sequenced from a single sample in a study of blood T cells in healthy people across ages. Sample-barcoded 5' priming and a J-beta primer mix drove a second PCR of about 7 to 12 cycles. TCRdb ran MiXCR on the 5' RACE reads and lists one entry per CDR3 protein. The data contain roughly 830,000 distinct CDR3 sequences, around 62% of them singletons. The sequencing sample was made of blood. The receptors derive from a young man in good health.

This clonotype was seen more than once but under ten times. This chain uses TRBV4-2 with TRBJ2-3; 7 bases are a match to TRBD2. CDR1 and CDR2 (germline): LGHNA, YNFKEQ. The CDR3 sequence is 19 residues long. The junction had 13 bases not matched to a gene; V was cut back by 1 base and J by 0 bases. The CDR3 DNA is TGTGCCAGCAGCCAAGTTTCCCCGCGGGACTACACTAGCACAGATACGCAGTATTTT. Its protein is CASSQVSPRDYTSTDTQYF.

The chain couples TRBV2 to TRBJ1-2; D remains ambiguous. From germline, CDR1 is SNHLY and CDR2 FYNNEI. Trimming took off 3 bases at V and 6 bases at J, with 14 bases between the two ends. This CDR3 contains 14 residues. CDR3 region: CASSDGSRSDGYTF. The CDR3 bases are TGTGCCAGCAGTGATGGCTCAAGGAGTGATGGCTACACCTTC. Filled out from reference TRBV2 and TRBJ1-2, the complete variable domain reads EPEVTQTPSHQVTQMGQEVILRCVPISNHLYFYWYRQILGQKVEFLVSFYNNEISEKSEIFDDQFSVERPDGSNFTLKIRSTKLEDSAMYFCASSDGSRSDGYTFGSGTRLTVV.

The V and J genes are TRBV28 and TRBJ2-1; perhaps D is TRBD1 or TRBD2 (6 bases each). Germline CDR1 MDHEN, CDR2 SYDVKM. V was shortened by 3 bases and J by 2 bases, with 11 bases between the two germline ends. The CDR3 has 15 residues. The CDR3 coding sequence is TGTGCCAGCAGTTTTTGGGGGGCCACCTACAATGAGCAGTTCTTC. Translated: CASSFWGATYNEQFF.

This clonotype appeared a few times. The V call is TRBV7-2, the J call TRBJ2-3, with TRBD2 identical over 13 bases. V lost 3 bases to trimming and J lost 2 bases; unmatched junction nucleotides: 2. CDR1 SGHTA and CDR2 FQGNSA come from the germline V gene. CDR3 length equals 16 residues. The CDR3 region has the DNA TGTGCCAGCAGCTTGACTAGCGGGGGGTTCACAGATACGCAGTATTTT. This translates into CASSLTSGGFTDTQYF.

CDR3 DNA: TGTGCCAGCAGTTGGGGACAGGGCACTGAAGCTTTCTTT. Amino acids: CASSWGQGTEAFF. The chain recombines TRBV27 with TRBJ1-1; 9 bases fit TRBD1. CDR3 size: 13 residues. CDR1 and CDR2 (germline): MNHEY, SMNVEV (reference sequence). After removal of 4 bases from V and 4 bases from J, the junction contained 1 base not matched to a gene.

The genes are TRBV9 and TRBJ1-2, with TRBD1 as a possible D gene (5 bases). Germline V gives CDR1 SGDLS, CDR2 YYNGEE. The CDR3 is 13 residues long. Trimming shortened V by 0 bases and J by 4 bases, and 7 bases separated the two germline ends. CDR3 in amino acids: CASSVDRSYGYTF. The CDR3 DNA follows: TGTGCCAGCAGCGTAGACAGGTCCTATGGCTACACCTTC. Drawing the rest from reference TRBV9 and TRBJ1-2, the complete variable domain is DSGVTQTPKHLITATGQRVTLRCSPRSGDLSVYWYQQSLDQGLQFLIQYYNGEERAKGNILERFSAQQFPDLHSELNLSSLELGDSALYFCASSVDRSYGYTFGSGTRLTVV.

The chain links TRBV29-1 to TRBJ2-3, with TRBD2 identical over 11 bases. The V gene end was trimmed by 7 bases and the J gene end by 2 bases; junction bases not matched to a gene: 5. Per the germline V gene, CDR1 is SQVTM and CDR2 is ANQGSEA. The CDR3 contains 14 residues. The chain's CDR3 is CSGATSGDTDTQYF. The CDR3 DNA is TGCAGCGGCGCGACTAGCGGGGACACAGATACGCAGTATTTT.

The chain carries TRBV7-2 and TRBJ2-4, with a weak D call TRBD2 (5 bases). The CDR3 is made up of 16 amino acids. CDR1 SGHTA and CDR2 FQGNSA come from the germline V gene. The V and J ends lost 5 bases and 3 bases respectively, with 17 bases between them. The DNA of the CDR3 is TGTGCCAGCAGCCAACACTCCGACCGGGGCAAAAACATTCAGTACTTC. Translation: CASSQHSDRGKNIQYF.

V and J are TRBV12-3 or TRBV12-4 and TRBJ2-5; perhaps TRBD2 as D (7 bases). The J call may be incorrect, as the DNA end agrees better with TRBJ2-7. CDR3 size: 15 residues. CDR3 coding DNA: TGTGCCAGCAGTTTACGGGGGGCAACTTACTACGAGCAGTACTTC. It codes for CASSLRGATYYEQYF.

The chain links TRBV7-3 to TRBJ2-5; maybe TRBD1 (5 bases). The germline V gene encodes CDR1 SGHTA and CDR2 FQGTGA. This CDR3 contains 15 residues. V dropped 0 bases and J dropped 5 bases, with 13 bases sitting between them. The CDR3 here is CASSLTTRTIETQYF. CDR3 in DNA: TGTGCCAGCAGCTTAACAACCAGGACAATCGAGACCCAGTACTTC.

The V call is TRBV7-2, the J call TRBJ1-6; 7 bases align to TRBD1. The CDR3 loop spans 17 amino acids. The germline gives CDR1 SGHTA, CDR2 FQGNSA. With 2 bases clipped from V and 6 bases from J, the junction kept 10 bases outside the gene matches. CDR3 residues: CASSLPTGRGGNSPLHF. The CDR3 nucleotides are TGTGCCAGCAGCTTACCGACAGGGCGAGGGGGTAATTCACCCCTCCACTTT.

The genes are TRBV4-3 and TRBJ2-1; no clear D. The CDR3 is 14 amino acids. V lost 4 bases and J 6 bases, leaving 13 bases between the germline ends. The germline gives CDR1 LGHNA, CDR2 YSLEER. Written as DNA, the CDR3 is TGCGCCAGCAGCCTTATCGGTAACCCCAATGAGCAGTTCTTC. Translating it yields CASSLIGNPNEQFF.

The chain couples TRBV6-5 to TRBJ2-1, with D perhaps being TRBD1 or TRBD2 (5 bases each). V gave up 2 bases and J gave up 7 bases, with 12 bases separating them. Looked up from germline, CDR1 is MNHEY and CDR2 is SVGAGI. CDR3 size: 14 residues. CDR3 in DNA: TGTGCCAGCAGTTACGGGTCCGAGGGGAATGAGCAGTTCTTC. It codes for CASSYGSEGNEQFF.

This clonotype showed up just a few times. The V gene is TRBV4-1, the J gene TRBJ2-4; D might be TRBD1 (7 bases). The CDR3 runs to 17 residues. Trimming cost V 1 base and J 5 bases, with 18 bases left between them. Germline V lookup: CDR1 MGHRA, CDR2 YSYEKL. CDR3 residues: CASSQVSRGTFENIQYF. The CDR3 DNA reads TGCGCCAGCAGCCAAGTATCCAGGGGGACTTTCGAAAACATTCAGTACTTC.

The chain recombines TRBV5-1 with TRBJ2-1; no clear D. This CDR3 contains 13 residues. Trimming shortened V by 2 bases and J by 8 bases, and 11 bases separated the two germline ends. Per germline, CDR1 SGHRS and CDR2 YFSETQ. The CDR3 loop is CASSFRANHEQFF. DNA for the CDR3: TGCGCCAGCAGCTTTAGAGCTAACCATGAGCAGTTCTTC. The full variable domain, with the rest looked up from reference TRBV5-1 and TRBJ2-1, is KAGVTQTPRYLIKTRGQQVTLSCSPISGHRSVSWYQQTPGQGLQFLFEYFSETQRNKGNFPGRFSGRQFSNSRSEMNVSTLELGDSALYLCASSFRANHEQFFGPGTRLTVL.

This clonotype was counted between two and nine times. The chain carries TRBV20-1 and TRBJ2-4; TRBD1 matches 8 bases. V shed 1 base and J 2 bases; nucleotides not matched to a gene: 4. The CDR3 runs 15 residues. Germline CDR1 is DFQATT and CDR2 is SNEGSKA (reference sequence). This CDR3 reads CSARGDRGTKNIQYF. CDR3 in DNA: TGCAGTGCTAGAGGTGACAGGGGTACCAAAAACATTCAGTACTTC.

This clonotype was seen more than once but under ten times. V and J are TRBV15 and TRBJ1-1; 8 bases are a match to TRBD1. This CDR3 contains 15 residues. CDR1 LNHNV and CDR2 YYDKDF come from the germline V gene (reference sequence). V shed 2 bases, J shed 4 bases, and the junction held 6 bases outside the gene matches. CDR3 loop: CATSRPQGDGTEAFF. In DNA, the CDR3 is TGTGCCACCAGCAGACCACAGGGGGATGGCACTGAAGCTTTCTTT.